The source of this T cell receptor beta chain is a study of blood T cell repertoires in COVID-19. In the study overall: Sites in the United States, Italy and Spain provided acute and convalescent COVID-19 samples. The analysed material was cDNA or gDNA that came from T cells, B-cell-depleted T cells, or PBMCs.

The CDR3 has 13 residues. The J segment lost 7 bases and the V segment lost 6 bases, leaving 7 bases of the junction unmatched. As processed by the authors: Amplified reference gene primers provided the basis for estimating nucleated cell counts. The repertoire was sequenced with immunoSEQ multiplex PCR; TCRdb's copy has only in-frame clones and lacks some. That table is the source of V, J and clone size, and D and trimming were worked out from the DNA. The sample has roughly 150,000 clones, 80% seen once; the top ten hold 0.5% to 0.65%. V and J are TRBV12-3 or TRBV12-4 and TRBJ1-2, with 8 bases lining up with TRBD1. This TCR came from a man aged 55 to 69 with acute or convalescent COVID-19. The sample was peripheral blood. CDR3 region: CASSQDRVGGYTF. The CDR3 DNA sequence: TGTGCCAGCAGCCAGGACAGGGTTGGTGGCTACACCTTC.